Sequencing of this T cell receptor (beta chain) was carried out in a study of shared clonotypes between healthy human individuals. Some clones are missing from TCRdb's copy, which holds only in-frame ones; the method was immunoSEQ multiplex PCR. The sample has about 2.3 million clones, more than 80% seen once. The material sequenced was naive CD4+ T cells from PBMCs. Sample subset: CD45RA+ positively selected. The sequence derives from a man younger than 35 in good health. Some clones in this sample may be carry-over from other donors' samples.

The CDR3 DNA follows: TGTGCCAGCAGCCAAGTTCACGTCGAGCAGTACTTC. Translated: CASSQVHVEQYF. The chain is built from TRBV14 and TRBJ2-7; D is undetermined. The CDR3 is 12 amino acids. Germline lookup yields CDR1 SGHDN and CDR2 FVKESK. V lost 1 base and J 6 bases, leaving 7 bases between the germline ends.